The rows below give T cell receptor beta chains drawn from one sample of a study of blood T cell repertoires in COVID-19. The assay was immunoSEQ multiplex PCR, and TCRdb's table has in-frame clones only and misses some. The sample has hundreds of thousands of clones; about 88% are singletons. Sequencing was performed on PBMCs or T cells enriched from blood (not recorded which). Every receptor here comes from a man between 60 and 75 years old who had recovered from COVID-19. Both conserved end residues are trimmed from each CDR3. D genes are given only for firm matches.

d_call,v_call,j_call,cdr3_aa
.,TRBV5-5,TRBJ1-6,ASSLSINSPLH
.,TRBV6-5,TRBJ1-6,ASSAGNSPLH
.,TRBV28,TRBJ2-2,ASSSNTGELF
.,TRBV30,TRBJ1-5,AWSPSVNQPQH
TRBD2,TRBV5-1,TRBJ2-7,ASSLISGVYEQY
TRBD1,TRBV2,TRBJ1-1,ASSREQGTNTEAF
.,TRBV21-1,TRBJ2-5,ASSKMAASETQY
.,TRBV12-3/TRBV12-4,TRBJ1-5,ASSFEARQPQH
.,TRBV16,TRBJ1-1,ASIPRGNTEAF
.,TRBV6-5,TRBJ2-7,ASSYLYEQY
TRBD1,TRBV19,TRBJ1-1,ASRYLSTGHTEAF
TRBD1,TRBV25-1,TRBJ2-7,ASSGYSGGHSYEQY
.,TRBV4-1,TRBJ1-2,ASSKEERLANYGYT
.,TRBV19,TRBJ1-6,ASSETNNSPLH
TRBD2,TRBV9,TRBJ2-1,ASSVVVGGARYEQF
TRBD2,TRBV4-1,TRBJ2-1,ASSYRTSAYNEQF
TRBD1,TRBV5-5,TRBJ1-1,ASSKQGYVTEAF
.,TRBV9,TRBJ1-6,ASSDRPMGQQHESYNSPLH
TRBD1,TRBV19,TRBJ1-5,ASTRTGKYNQPQH
.,TRBV28,TRBJ1-2,ASSQDMGFGYT
TRBD2,TRBV7-2,TRBJ2-1,ASSLAGRHNEQF
.,TRBV5-1,TRBJ2-1,ASSLAREQF
.,TRBV19,TRBJ1-1,ASSIGGGGPEAF
TRBD1,TRBV5-4,TRBJ1-2,ASSPGQGRGGYT
.,TRBV11-2,TRBJ1-5,ASSPISNTVRGQPQH
.,TRBV7-9,TRBJ2-5,ASSRRSRGETQY
.,TRBV5-4,TRBJ2-7,ASTTGRAAEQY
.,TRBV2,TRBJ1-5,ASNAGGGNQPQH
TRBD2,TRBV7-3,TRBJ2-3,ASSLGRGGRADTQY
TRBD2,TRBV4-2,TRBJ2-1,ASSQDLAGAYNEQF
.,TRBV5-4,TRBJ1-1,ASTHGGDRARGTEAF